The rows below give T cell receptor beta chains drawn from one sample of a study of control samples from healthy donors and cancer patients. Some clones are missing from TCRdb's copy, which holds only in-frame ones; the method was immunoSEQ multiplex PCR. The sample holds about 410,000 clones; approximately 90% are singletons and the top ten take 5% to 7%. The material sequenced was PBMCs. These receptors all stem from a man aged 35-49 years with head and neck cancer. The CDR3 runs from the conserved cysteine through the conserved F or W. A D gene is named only where the DNA matches it firmly. Clone size is not always given. Where it is, it says once, few, many or a class for expanded clones.

TRBJ1-2,TRBV28,NA,NA,TGTGCCAGCAGGGGCGCGGGGGATGATGGCTACACCTTC,CASRGAGDDGYTF
TRBJ2-2,TRBV27,TRBD2,NA,TGTGCCAGCAGTCCCGTGGGCGGGGGTGCCGGGGAGCTGTTTTTT,CASSPVGGGAGELFF
TRBJ2-7,TRBV7-3,NA,NA,TGTGCCAGCAGCTTAGGGGGTCAGTCCTACGAGCAGTACTTC,CASSLGGQSYEQYF
TRBJ1-1,TRBV11-3,TRBD1,NA,TGTGCCAGCAGCATGGGACAGGGAAGTACTGAAGCTTTCTTT,CASSMGQGSTEAFF
TRBJ2-5,TRBV12-5,TRBD1,NA,TGTGCTAGTGGTCCTCAGGGGGCCCGGGAGACCCAGTACTTC,CASGPQGARETQYF
TRBJ2-1,TRBV5-3,TRBD2,NA,TGTGCCAGAAGCTTGGGTAGCGGGAGACTTAATGAGCAGTTCTTC,CARSLGSGRLNEQFF
TRBJ2-3,TRBV6-4,TRBD2,NA,TGTGCCAGCAGTGACGGGGCAACCGGGACTAGTGATACGCAGTATTTT,CASSDGATGTSDTQYF
TRBJ1-2,TRBV18,NA,NA,TGTGCCAGCTCACCAACCCGGGGGCCGCAATCTAACTATGGCTACACCTTC,CASSPTRGPQSNYGYTF
TRBJ1-5,TRBV19,TRBD1,NA,TGTGCCAGCTCGGACAGGGGCACCCCTAAGAGCAATCAGCCCCAGCATTTT,CASSDRGTPKSNQPQHF
TRBJ2-1,TRBV18,TRBD2,NA,TGTGCCAGCTCACCACTAGCGGGGGCAAACAATGAGCAGTTCTTC,CASSPLAGANNEQFF
TRBJ2-2,TRBV28,NA,NA,TGTGCCAGCAGTCCCTACAGTGGCGGGGAGCTGTTTTTT,CASSPYSGGELFF
TRBJ1-4,TRBV20-1,TRBD1,NA,TGCAGTGCTAGTTGGTCGCCCCAGGGGGCACTTCGGGAAAAACTGTTTTTT,CSASWSPQGALREKLFF
TRBJ1-6,TRBV5-1,NA,NA,TGCGCCAGCAGCGGAAGCTCCTATAATTCACCCCTCCACTTT,CASSGSSYNSPLHF
TRBJ1-5,TRBV2,NA,once,TGTGCCATAAACAGTCCCAATCAGCCCCAGCATTTT,CAINSPNQPQHF
TRBJ1-4,TRBV7-5,NA,once,TGTGCCAGAAGCTTAGGGGTCGGATGCGGGGAAAAACTGTTTTTT,CARSLGVGCGEKLFF
TRBJ1-4,TRBV4-1,TRBD1,NA,TGCGCCAGCAGCCAACCGGGACAGGGTCGAACTAATGAAAAACTGTTTTTT,CASSQPGQGRTNEKLFF
TRBJ1-1,TRBV11-1,NA,NA,TGTGCCAGCAGCCTACAGGGTGAAGCTTTCTTT,CASSLQGEAFF
TRBJ1-4,TRBV15,NA,NA,TGTGCCACCAGCAGAGGAGTTTATAATGAAAAACTGTTTTTT,CATSRGVYNEKLFF